This T cell receptor beta chain was observed in a study of siplizumab effects on memory and regulatory T cells. Regarding the study as a whole: An assignable phenotype, naive or memory, was missing from roughly 76-95% of proliferating CD4+ or CD8+ clones. Naive T cells looked more diverse than memory cells and looked like major alloresponse contributors.

The CDR3 consists of 13 residues. The germline V gene has CDR1 SGHNT and CDR2 YYREEE (reference sequence). V gave up 4 bases and J gave up 12 bases, with 16 bases separating them. A word on this clone: Its antigen is not identified.

Profiling relied on immunoSEQ multiplex PCR, and the TCRdb table lists in-frame clones only, not all of them. The sample contains some 110,000 clones, just over 90% of which appear only once. The sequence was collected from a human donor in good health. The sample consisted of CD4+ T cells sorted from blood. The chain employs TRBV5-4 and TRBJ1-4; the D is unclear. In nucleotides, the CDR3 is TGTGCCAGCAGCCATCCTGACCGAATGGAACTGTTTTTT. Protein: CASSHPDRMELFF.